This T cell receptor beta chain was obtained from a study of CD8+ T cells in alopecia areata. This CDR3 contains 13 residues. Germline CDR1 reads GTSNPN; CDR2 reads SVGIG (reference sequence). Trimming removed 1 base from V and 5 bases from J, with 10 bases in between. Once RNA had been extracted, it was reverse transcribed into cDNA to act as the sequencing template. Produced via immunoSEQ multiplex PCR; TCRdb's table is partial and in-frame only. The sample contains about 160,000 clones, under 70% of which appear only once. Indicated treatment: oral pan-JAK inhibitor, 5-10 mg twice daily. This chain uses TRBV30 with TRBJ2-3, with D maybe TRBD2 (6 bases). Sample: CD4+ T cells sorted from blood, taken at week 4, from a patient treated with tofacitinib. The receptor was derived from a human donor with alopecia areata. CDR3 bases: TGTGCCTGGAGTGCAGGGACTGGAGATACGCAGTATTTT. It translates to CAWSAGTGDTQYF.